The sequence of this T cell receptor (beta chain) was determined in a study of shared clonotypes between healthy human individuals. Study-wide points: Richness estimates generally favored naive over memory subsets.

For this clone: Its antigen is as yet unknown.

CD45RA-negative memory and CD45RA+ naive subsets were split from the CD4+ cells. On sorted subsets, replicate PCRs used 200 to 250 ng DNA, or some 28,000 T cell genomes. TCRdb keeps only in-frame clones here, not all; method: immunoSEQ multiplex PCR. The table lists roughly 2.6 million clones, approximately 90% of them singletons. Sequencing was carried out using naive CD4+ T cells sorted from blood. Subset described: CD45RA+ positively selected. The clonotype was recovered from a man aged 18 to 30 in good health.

CDR3 in amino acids: CASSQDIWGLRVPDEQFF. CDR3 nucleotides: TGCGCCAGCAGCCAAGATATTTGGGGACTCAGGGTACCCGATGAGCAGTTCTTC. The gene calls are TRBV4-3 and TRBJ2-1, with TRBD2 as a possible D gene (6 bases). The V and J ends lost 0 bases and 8 bases respectively, with 23 bases between them. The CDR3 extends over 18 amino acids. Per the germline V gene, CDR1 is LGHNA and CDR2 is YSLEER.